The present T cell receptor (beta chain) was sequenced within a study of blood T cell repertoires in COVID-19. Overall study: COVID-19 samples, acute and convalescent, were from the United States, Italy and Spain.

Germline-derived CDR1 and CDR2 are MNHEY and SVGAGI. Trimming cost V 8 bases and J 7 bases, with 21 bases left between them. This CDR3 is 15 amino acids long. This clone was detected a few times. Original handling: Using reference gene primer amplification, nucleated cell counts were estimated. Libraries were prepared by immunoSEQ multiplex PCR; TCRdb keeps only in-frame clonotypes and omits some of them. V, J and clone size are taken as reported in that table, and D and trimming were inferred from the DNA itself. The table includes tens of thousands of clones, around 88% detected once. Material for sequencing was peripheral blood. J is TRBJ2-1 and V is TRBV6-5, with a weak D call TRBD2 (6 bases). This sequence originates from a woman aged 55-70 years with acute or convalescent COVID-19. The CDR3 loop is CASGWGREKQNEQFF. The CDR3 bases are TGTGCCAGCGGTTGGGGACGGGAGAAGCAGAATGAGCAGTTCTTC.